This TCR beta chain was identified in a study of CD8 T cells in cerebrospinal fluid in Alzheimer's disease. The study's findings and limits: Healthy subjects less often had a clone of at least 3% than Alzheimer's patients.

Frequency places this clonotype as medium-sized (0.01 to 0.1%). What it binds is unknown. TCRdb re-called the 10x single-cell sequencing reads, yielding one record per CDR3 amino acid sequence without DNA. Reported are about 1,500 distinct CDR3 sequences; the ten largest clones contain 10%. The V gene's germline CDR1 is DFQATT and CDR2 SNEGSKA (reference sequence). The CDR3 is 14 amino acids. Every participant was in good physical condition without acute infectious disease. Live CSF cells were sorted with a live/dead marker for droplet-based sequencing. The origin of this receptor is a human donor in good health. This chain connects TRBV20-1 to TRBJ2-7. Material: cerebrospinal fluid. CDR3 loop: CSARDREGLDEQYF.